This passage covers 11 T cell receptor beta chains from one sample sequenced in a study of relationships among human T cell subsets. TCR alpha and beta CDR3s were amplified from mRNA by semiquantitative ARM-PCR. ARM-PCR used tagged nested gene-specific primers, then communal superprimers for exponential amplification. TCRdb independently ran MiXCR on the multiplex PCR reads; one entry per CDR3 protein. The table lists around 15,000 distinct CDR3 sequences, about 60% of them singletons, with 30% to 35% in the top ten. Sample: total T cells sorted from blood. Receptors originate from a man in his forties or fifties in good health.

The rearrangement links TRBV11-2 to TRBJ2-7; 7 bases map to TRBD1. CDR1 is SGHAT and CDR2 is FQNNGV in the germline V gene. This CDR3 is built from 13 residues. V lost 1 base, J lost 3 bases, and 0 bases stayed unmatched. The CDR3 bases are TGTGCCAGCAGCTTAGGGACAGGCTACGAGCAGTACTTC. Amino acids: CASSLGTGYEQYF. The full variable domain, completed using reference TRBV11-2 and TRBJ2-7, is EAGVAQSPRYKIIEKRQSVAFWCNPISGHATLYWYQQILGQGPKLLIQFQNNGVVDDSQLPKDRFSAERLKGVDSTLKIQPAKLEDSAVYLCASSLGTGYEQYFGPGTRLTVT.

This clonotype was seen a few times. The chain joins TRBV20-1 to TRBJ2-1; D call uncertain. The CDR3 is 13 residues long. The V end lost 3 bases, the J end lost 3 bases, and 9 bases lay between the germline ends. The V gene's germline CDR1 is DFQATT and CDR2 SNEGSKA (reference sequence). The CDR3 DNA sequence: TGCAGTGCTAGGCCGGACCTCTACAATGAGCAGTTCTTC. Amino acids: CSARPDLYNEQFF.

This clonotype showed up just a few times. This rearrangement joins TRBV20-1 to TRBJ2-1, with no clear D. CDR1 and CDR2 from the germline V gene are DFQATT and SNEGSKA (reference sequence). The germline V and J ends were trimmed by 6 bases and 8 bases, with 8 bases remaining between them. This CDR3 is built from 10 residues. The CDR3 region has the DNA TGCAGTGCGCCCTGGTATGAGCAGTTCTTC. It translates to CSAPWYEQFF.

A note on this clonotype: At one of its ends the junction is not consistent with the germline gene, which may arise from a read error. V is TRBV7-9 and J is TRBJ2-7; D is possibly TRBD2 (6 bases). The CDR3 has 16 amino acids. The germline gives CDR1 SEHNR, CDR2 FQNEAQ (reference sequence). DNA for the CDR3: TGTGCCAACAGCTTAGATAGGTCTAGCGTGTCCCACGAGCAGTACTTC. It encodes CANSLDRSSVSHEQYF.

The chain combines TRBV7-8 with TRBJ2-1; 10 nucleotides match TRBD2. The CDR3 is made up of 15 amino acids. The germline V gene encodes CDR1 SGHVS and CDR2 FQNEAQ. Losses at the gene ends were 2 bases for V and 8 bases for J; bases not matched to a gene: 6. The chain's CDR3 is CASSLWPSGGYEQFF. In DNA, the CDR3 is TGTGCCAGCAGCTTATGGCCTAGCGGGGGCTATGAGCAGTTCTTC. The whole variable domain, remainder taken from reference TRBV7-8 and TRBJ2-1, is GAGVSQSPRYKVAKRGQDVALRCDPISGHVSLFWYQQALGQGPEFLTYFQNEAQLDKSGLPSDRFFAERPEGSVSTLKIQRTQQEDSAVYLCASSLWPSGGYEQFFGPGTRLTVL.

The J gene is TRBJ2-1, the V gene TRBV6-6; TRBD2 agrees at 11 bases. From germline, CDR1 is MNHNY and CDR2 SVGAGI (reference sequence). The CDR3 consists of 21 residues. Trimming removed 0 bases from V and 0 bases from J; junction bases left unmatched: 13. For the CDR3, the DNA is TGTGCCAGCAGTTACTCGTTCGGCGTACTAGCGGGAGCTACCTCCTACAATGAGCAGTTCTTC. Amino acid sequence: CASSYSFGVLAGATSYNEQFF.

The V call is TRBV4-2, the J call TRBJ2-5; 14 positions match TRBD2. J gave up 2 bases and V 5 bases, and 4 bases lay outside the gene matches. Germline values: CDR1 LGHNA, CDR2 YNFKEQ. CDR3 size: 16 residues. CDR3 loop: CASSSRTSGGQETQYF. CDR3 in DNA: TGTGCCAGCAGCTCCCGGACTAGCGGGGGGCAAGAGACCCAGTACTTC.

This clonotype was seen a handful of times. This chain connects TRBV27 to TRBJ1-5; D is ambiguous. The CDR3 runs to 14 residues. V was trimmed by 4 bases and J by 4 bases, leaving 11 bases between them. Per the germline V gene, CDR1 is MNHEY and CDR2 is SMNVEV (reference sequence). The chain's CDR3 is CASSSRTENQPQHF. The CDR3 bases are TGTGCCAGCAGTTCTCGGACGGAAAATCAGCCCCAGCATTTT.

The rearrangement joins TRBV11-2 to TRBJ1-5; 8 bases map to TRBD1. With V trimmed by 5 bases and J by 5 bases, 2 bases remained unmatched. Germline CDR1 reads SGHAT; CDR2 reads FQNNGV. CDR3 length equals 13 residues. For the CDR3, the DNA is TGTGCCAGCAGCCTACAGGGGGATCAGCCCCAGCATTTT. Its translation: CASSLQGDQPQHF.

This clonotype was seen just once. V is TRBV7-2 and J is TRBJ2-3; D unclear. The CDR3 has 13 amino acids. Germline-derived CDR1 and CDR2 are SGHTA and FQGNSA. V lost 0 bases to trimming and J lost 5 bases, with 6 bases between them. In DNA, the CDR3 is TGTGCCAGCAGCTTAGCCTTCGGAGATACGCAGTATTTT. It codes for CASSLAFGDTQYF.

The CDR3, as DNA: TGCAGTGCTAGGGACTCCCGTAGGGGCGGACCCCTCCACTTT. Translation: CSARDSRRGGPLHF. The chain uses TRBV20-1 and TRBJ1-6; possibly TRBD1 for D (5 bases). This CDR3 contains 14 residues. Germline V CDR1 and CDR2: DFQATT, SNEGSKA (reference sequence). Trimming removed 3 bases at V and 12 bases at J, with 18 bases between.